The rows below give T cell receptor beta chains drawn from one sample of a study of T cell changes during pregnancy in multiple sclerosis. The method was immunoSEQ multiplex PCR; TCRdb's version includes in-frame clones alone and lacks a portion of them. The sample has 35,000 to 45,000 clones, roughly nine tenths seen once. Source: peripheral blood, taken in the second trimester of pregnancy. The receptors here all came from a female donor in good health, enrolled as a control in a pregnancy study. The conserved cysteine and the conserved F or W are not part of the CDR3 here. Each record gives: J gene, V gene, CDR3 protein.

>TRBJ2-1|TRBV11-2
ASSQTSGGRYEQF
>TRBJ1-1|TRBV7-8
ASSLGGGPEAF
>TRBJ2-7|TRBV30
AWSVSGGSYEQY
>TRBJ2-7|TRBV7-2
ASSLDPRGAMDEQY
>TRBJ1-2|TRBV5-6
ASSPGRNQGFYGYT
>TRBJ1-2|TRBV7-9
ASSLEGPGGNWDYGYT
>TRBJ2-7|TRBV21-1
ASSKALDSGSYEQY
>TRBJ2-3|TRBV5-6
ASSWTSGSGDTQY
>TRBJ2-1|TRBV2
ASSDPFLYNEQF
>TRBJ2-2|TRBV5-6
ASSLQGTSDPGELF
>TRBJ1-2|TRBV5-5
ASRPTGIMQNYGYT
>TRBJ2-1|TRBV19
ASSIGRLATYNEQF
>TRBJ1-6|TRBV10-1
ASSEANSPLH
>TRBJ2-3|TRBV5-1
ASSLASGSSTDTQY
>TRBJ1-6|TRBV4-3
ASSGSSYNSPLH
>TRBJ2-7|TRBV5-1
ASSLAGQGAYEQY
>TRBJ2-1|TRBV6-6
ASSYGESNEQF
>TRBJ2-1|TRBV18
ASSGTRVTYNEQF
>TRBJ2-1|TRBV7-2
ASSPVGGYNEQF
>TRBJ1-1|TRBV30
AWSVGQATEAF
>TRBJ1-3|TRBV11-3
ASSFTGFTSGNTIY
>TRBJ1-2|TRBV9
ASNNMGPEGYGYT
>TRBJ2-5|TRBV7-8
ASSSGLAGNQETQY
>TRBJ2-5|TRBV5-1
ASSEDGTSGRTQY
>TRBJ2-3|TRBV10-3
AISGRDRGFVTDTQY
>TRBJ2-7|TRBV7-6
ASSPQTGLAVFYEQY
>TRBJ1-2|TRBV20-1
SAKEAAGYT
>TRBJ2-5|TRBV2
ASDGAEETQY
>TRBJ1-2|TRBV4-1
ASSSSYGYT
>TRBJ2-1|TRBV14
ASRSSVSSYNEQF
>TRBJ1-2|TRBV6-1
AYGTGKGYGYT
>TRBJ2-3|TRBV11-2
ASSSPPGSDTQY
>TRBJ1-1|TRBV30
AWFEEGQVSPRAF
>TRBJ1-1|TRBV29-1
SVKPGGTEAF
>TRBJ2-3|TRBV6-1
ASSGGQGLMGTDTQY
>TRBJ2-7|TRBV28
ASSRPGDGHTSEQY
>TRBJ1-1|TRBV25-1
ASSEYRQGNTEAF
>TRBJ2-2|TRBV7-2
ASSLRSGATGELF
>TRBJ1-2|TRBV4-3
ASSQDWETGTDYGYT
>TRBJ2-4|TRBV27
ASSFNSGQGNIQY
>TRBJ2-3|TRBV11-3
ASSLGGLAGTDTQY
>TRBJ1-3|TRBV11-3
ASSLSQVGNTIY
>TRBJ2-7|TRBV7-2
ASSLALSSGSLGQY
>TRBJ2-1|TRBV4-2
ASSQDGEGSYNEQF